This T cell receptor beta chain is from a study of shared clonotypes between healthy human individuals. CD8 cells regarded as naive lacked CD45RO, were positively chosen for CCR7, and omitted terminally differentiated effector memory CD45RA+ cells. Donors included only healthy HIV-negative adults lacking recent acute infections or vaccinations. Deep-level settings were used for running the assay. This table comes from immunoSEQ multiplex PCR, and its TCRdb copy is limited to in-frame clones, with some not included. The repertoire holds about 2.1 million clones, with roughly 95% as singletons. The germline V gene encodes CDR1 SQVTM and CDR2 ANQGSEA. The CDR3 totals 13 residues.

The receptor comes from a man younger than 30 in good health. Some clones in this sample may be carry-over from other donors' samples. Sequences were obtained from naive CD8+ T cells from PBMCs. V gene TRBV29-1 combines with J gene TRBJ2-5; D is possibly TRBD2 (7 bases). The end of the DNA aligns better with TRBJ2-7, so the J call may be wrong. Here the CDR3 reads CSVLGGRRNEQYF. CDR3 in DNA: TGCAGCGTTCTCGGGGGGCGGAGGAACGAGCAGTACTTC.